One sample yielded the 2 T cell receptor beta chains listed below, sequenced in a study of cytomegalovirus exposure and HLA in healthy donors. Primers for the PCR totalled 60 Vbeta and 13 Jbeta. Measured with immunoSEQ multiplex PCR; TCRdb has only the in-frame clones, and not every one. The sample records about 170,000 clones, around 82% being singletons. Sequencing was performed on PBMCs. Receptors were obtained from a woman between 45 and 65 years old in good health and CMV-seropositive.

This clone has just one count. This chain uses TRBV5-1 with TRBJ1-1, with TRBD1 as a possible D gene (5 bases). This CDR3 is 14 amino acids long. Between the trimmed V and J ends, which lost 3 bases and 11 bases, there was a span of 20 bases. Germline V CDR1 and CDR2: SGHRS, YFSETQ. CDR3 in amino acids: CASSSSGTHKLAFF. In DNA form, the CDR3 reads TGCGCCAGCAGCTCGTCCGGGACTCATAAGTTGGCTTTCTTT.

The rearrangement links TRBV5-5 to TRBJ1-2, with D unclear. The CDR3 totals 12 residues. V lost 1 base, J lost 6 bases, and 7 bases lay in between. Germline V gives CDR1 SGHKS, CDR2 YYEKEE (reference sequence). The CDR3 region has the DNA TGTGCCAGCAGCTTGAGCATCCATGGCTACACCTTC. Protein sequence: CASSLSIHGYTF.